Each of the 17 T cell receptor beta chains below was sequenced from the same sample in a study of shared T cell receptors in the human thymus. The assay was immunoSEQ multiplex PCR, and TCRdb's table has in-frame clones only and misses some. This table holds 600,000 or so clones, 70% to 90% found once. The sample also formed part of further work on human thymus T cells.

Material: thymocytes. These receptors all come from a boy in the first two years of life with a congenital heart defect.

The chain employs TRBV7-9 and TRBJ2-3; TRBD2 matches 8 bases. The CDR3 sequence is 14 residues long. J gave up 4 bases and V 5 bases, and 5 bases lay outside the gene matches. The V gene's germline CDR1 is SEHNR and CDR2 FQNEAQ (reference sequence). The CDR3, as DNA: TGTGCCAGCAGCCGTGGACTAGCCCCAGATACGCAGTATTTT. Translating it yields CASSRGLAPDTQYF. The whole variable domain, filled in from reference TRBV7-9 and TRBJ2-3, reads DTGVSQNPRHKITKRGQNVTFRCDPISEHNRLYWYRQTLGQGPEFLTYFQNEAQLEKSRLLSDRFSAERPKGSFSTLEIQRTEQGDSAMYLCASSRGLAPDTQYFGPGTRLTVL.

The chain carries TRBV7-8 and TRBJ1-6; D is ambiguous. Germline CDR1 SGHVS, CDR2 FQNEAQ. This CDR3 is 16 amino acids long. V was cut by 0 bases and J by 7 bases, with 13 bases left in between. The CDR3 DNA reads as TGTGCCAGCAGCTTAGCGATGTGTATTCGGAATTCACCCCTCCACTTT. Amino acid sequence: CASSLAMCIRNSPLHF.

The CDR3 loop reads CSLGQHYGYTF. The CDR3, as DNA: TGCAGCCTCGGACAGCACTATGGCTACACCTTC. The rearrangement uses TRBV29-1 and TRBJ1-2; D possibly corresponds to TRBD1 (6 bases). Per the germline V gene, CDR1 is SQVTM and CDR2 is ANQGSEA. V gave up 8 bases and J gave up 3 bases, with 10 bases separating them. The CDR3 loop spans 11 amino acids.

The genes are TRBV7-8 and TRBJ1-6; 7 positions agree with TRBD1. Germline assignment: CDR1 SGHVS and CDR2 FQNEAQ. The V segment lost 5 bases and the J segment 0 bases; nucleotides outside the gene matches: 7. The CDR3 sequence is 17 residues long. This CDR3 reads CASSPGTESSYNSPLHF. CDR3 nucleotides: TGTGCCAGCAGCCCCGGGACAGAGAGCTCCTATAATTCACCCCTCCACTTT.

The CDR3 DNA reads as TGCGCCAGCAGCGGAGAACCGGGACAGGGGGATAACACTGAAGCTTTCTTT. Translated, it gives CASSGEPGQGDNTEAFF. The gene calls are TRBV5-1 and TRBJ1-1; 11 positions agree with TRBD1. V lost 4 bases and J lost 2; bases outside the gene matches: 10. The V gene's germline CDR1 is SGHRS and CDR2 YFSETQ. This CDR3 spans 17 amino acids.

This sequence joins TRBV4-2 and TRBJ2-1; 8 bases are a match to TRBD2. Germline V gene data show CDR1 as LGHNA and CDR2 as YNFKEQ. The junction had 10 bases not matched to a gene; V was cut back by 2 bases and J by 4 bases. The CDR3 is 17 residues long. CDR3 nucleotide sequence: TGTGCCAGCAGCCAATTACAGCGGGGGACCTATTACAATGAGCAGTTCTTC. This sequence encodes CASSQLQRGTYYNEQFF.

The chain is built from TRBV5-4 and TRBJ1-1; 10 bases map to TRBD1. Germline trimming cut 0 bases from V and 5 bases from J; bases unmatched to any gene: 4. The CDR3 length is 15 residues. The germline CDR1 and CDR2 sequences are SGHNT and YYREEE (reference sequence). DNA for the CDR3: TGTGCCAGCAGCTTGGTCGACAGGGGGCGAACTGAAGCTTTCTTT. Its protein is CASSLVDRGRTEAFF.

Only one count was recorded for this clone. The V gene is TRBV19, the J gene TRBJ2-2; 8 bases agree with TRBD1. From germline, CDR1 is LNHDA and CDR2 SQIVND (reference sequence). V shed 6 bases and J 4 bases; nucleotides not matched to a gene: 4. The CDR3 is 14 amino acids. Here the CDR3 DNA reads TGTGCCAGTAGGAAGGGACAGGTCACCGGGGAGCTGTTTTTT. Residues: CASRKGQVTGELFF.

The V and J genes are TRBV28 and TRBJ1-1; D is perhaps TRBD1 (5 bases). The CDR3 runs to 13 residues. Germline assignment: CDR1 MDHEN and CDR2 SYDVKM. Trimming left V 10 bases short and J 0 bases short, with 12 bases between. Here the CDR3 reads CATNWTMNTEAFF. The DNA for the CDR3 is TGTGCCACCAACTGGACAATGAACACTGAAGCTTTCTTT. Using reference TRBV28 and TRBJ1-1 for the parts outside the CDR3, the full variable domain is DVKVTQSSRYLVKRTGEKVFLECVQDMDHENMFWYRQDPGLGLRLIYFSYDVKMKEKGDIPEGYSVSREKKERFSLILESASTNQTSMYLCATNWTMNTEAFFGQGTRLTVV.

This chain uses TRBV2 with TRBJ1-4; possibly TRBD1 for D (6 bases). CDR3 size: 14 residues. CDR1 SNHLY and CDR2 FYNNEI come from the germline V gene. Between the trimmed V and J ends, which lost 4 bases and 6 bases, there was a span of 12 bases. This chain's CDR3 is CASSVVKGDEKLFF. CDR3 DNA: TGTGCCAGCAGTGTGGTAAAGGGGGATGAAAAACTGTTTTTT.

The chain recombines TRBV27 with TRBJ2-3; maybe TRBD1 (5 bases). This CDR3 is 14 amino acids long. The V gene's germline CDR1 is MNHEY and CDR2 SMNVEV (reference sequence). V gave up 0 bases and J gave up 4 bases, with 8 bases separating them. The CDR3 DNA reads as TGTGCCAGCAGTTTATCTGAAGGGGCAGATACGCAGTATTTT. It is translated as CASSLSEGADTQYF.

The J gene is TRBJ2-3, the V gene TRBV10-2; 10 bases are shared with TRBD2. The CDR3 covers 20 residues. CDR1 is WSHSY, CDR2 SAAADI, per germline. The V and J ends lost 0 bases and 3 bases, in that order; junction bases with no gene match: 15. The CDR3 region has the DNA TGCGCCAGCAGTGAGTCGACGTTTGTGTCTAGCGGGAGAGGTACAGATACGCAGTATTTT. Protein sequence: CASSESTFVSSGRGTDTQYF.

The V and J genes are TRBV11-3 and TRBJ1-5; D call uncertain. Germline V CDR1 and CDR2: SGHNT, YENEEA. V was pared by 5 bases and J by 0 bases, with 14 bases between. The CDR3 has 16 amino acids. The CDR3 loop reads CASSPVRSPSNQPQHF. The CDR3 DNA reads as TGTGCCAGCAGCCCGGTGCGGTCACCTAGCAATCAGCCCCAGCATTTT.

The chain carries TRBV7-8 and TRBJ1-2, with TRBD1 identical over 9 bases. Trimming cost V 5 bases and J 0 bases; bases outside gene matches: 7. Germline V gene sequence: CDR1 SGHVS, CDR2 FQNEAQ. The CDR3 is made up of 16 amino acids. The CDR3 here is CASSLGQGKANYGYTF. The CDR3 DNA is TGTGCCAGCAGCCTAGGACAGGGGAAAGCTAACTATGGCTACACCTTC.

This clone has only a few counts. The chain recombines TRBV5-8 with TRBJ2-7; D might be TRBD1 (6 bases). There are 13 residues in the CDR3. The germline V gene has CDR1 SGHTS and CDR2 YDEGEE. Trimming took 5 bases from V and 4 from J, leaving 13 bases between them. For the CDR3, the DNA is TGTGCCAGCAGATTCCTCAGGGGTTACGAGCAGTACTTC. The encoded protein is CASRFLRGYEQYF.

This chain joins TRBV18 and TRBJ2-7, with 11 positions matching TRBD2. V lost 5 bases and J lost 2; bases outside the gene matches: 11. The CDR3 has 17 amino acids. Per the germline V gene, CDR1 is KGHSH and CDR2 is LQKENI. CDR3 residues: CASSFSGTSGGPYEQYF. The CDR3 DNA follows: TGTGCCAGCTCATTTTCCGGGACTAGCGGAGGCCCCTACGAGCAGTACTTC. Together with reference TRBV18 and TRBJ2-7, the CDR3 gives the full variable domain: NAGVMQNPRHLVRRRGQEARLRCSPMKGHSHVYWYRQLPEEGLKFMVYLQKENIIDESGMPKERFSAEFPKEGPSILRIQQVVRGDSAAYFCASSFSGTSGGPYEQYFGPGTRLTVT.

The CDR3 nucleotides are TGCAGCGTTCTTCAAACAGGGAGGGACACTGAAGCTTTCTTT. Encoded protein: CSVLQTGRDTEAFF. This chain links TRBV29-1 with TRBJ1-1, with D possibly matching TRBD1 (6 bases). Germline lookup yields CDR1 SQVTM and CDR2 ANQGSEA. The V and J ends lost 5 bases and 3 bases respectively, with 16 bases between them. The CDR3 runs 14 residues.